This T cell receptor beta chain was obtained from a study of cytomegalovirus exposure and HLA in healthy donors. Findings of the study overall: Usually a TCR sequence was rare, but some public TCRs were found in many donors. Later work showed greater clonal expansion in HLA-associated TCR beta chains than in equally common others. Sequencing artifact likely explains a cluster of highly shared sequence variants. An analysis that was carried out later associated about 17,000 TCR beta sequences with HLA alleles at 0.05 false discovery rate.

The V end lost 7 bases, the J end lost 1 base, and 11 bases lay between the germline ends. Germline-derived CDR1 and CDR2 are SGHRS and YFSETQ. This CDR3 has 14 residues. The PCR employed 60 Vbeta primers together with 13 Jbeta primers. Libraries were prepared by immunoSEQ multiplex PCR; TCRdb keeps only in-frame clonotypes and omits some of them. The sample holds 100,000 to 150,000 clones, about 11% seen once. As regards this clone: Its target is unknown.

The sample consisted of PBMCs. The chain couples TRBV5-1 to TRBJ2-2, with D unclear. The TCR sequence derives from a woman aged 18 to 35 in good health and CMV-seropositive. The chain's CDR3 is CASSNPGNTGELFF. The CDR3, as DNA: TGCGCCAGCTCGAATCCGGGGAACACCGGGGAGCTGTTTTTT.